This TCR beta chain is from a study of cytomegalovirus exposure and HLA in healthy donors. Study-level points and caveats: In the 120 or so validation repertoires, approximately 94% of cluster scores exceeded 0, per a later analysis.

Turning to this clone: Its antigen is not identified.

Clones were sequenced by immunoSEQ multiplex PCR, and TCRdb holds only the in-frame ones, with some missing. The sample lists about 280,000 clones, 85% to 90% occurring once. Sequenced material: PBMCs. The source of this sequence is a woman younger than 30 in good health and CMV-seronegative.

The CDR3 reads CASRQGSYNEQFF. For the CDR3, the DNA is TGCGCCAGCCGACAGGGCTCTTACAATGAGCAGTTCTTC. The rearrangement links TRBV5-1 to TRBJ2-1, with 7 bases matching TRBD1. CDR1 is SGHRS, CDR2 YFSETQ, per germline. The J segment lost 4 bases and the V segment lost 7 bases, leaving 5 bases of the junction unmatched. The CDR3 length is 13 residues. The full variable domain, its missing parts supplied by reference TRBV5-1 and TRBJ2-1, is KAGVTQTPRYLIKTRGQQVTLSCSPISGHRSVSWYQQTPGQGLQFLFEYFSETQRNKGNFPGRFSGRQFSNSRSEMNVSTLELGDSALYLCASRQGSYNEQFFGPGTRLTVL.